This T cell receptor (beta chain) was found in a study of blood T cell repertoires in COVID-19. Clones were read by immunoSEQ multiplex PCR, and TCRdb kept only the in-frame ones, dropping some. The repertoire includes some 96,000 clones, just over 90% of them detected once, and 1.5% to 2% sits in the top ten. Sequencing was carried out using peripheral blood. This TCR was sampled from a man aged 55 to 70 with acute or convalescent COVID-19.

The CDR3 bases are TGCGCCAGCAGCCAAGATCGCTCCTGGAGCTCCTACAATGAGCAGTTCTTC. Encoded protein: CASSQDRSWSSYNEQFF. The rearrangement joins TRBV4-1 to TRBJ2-1, with unresolved D. Germline V lookup: CDR1 MGHRA, CDR2 YSYEKL. CDR3 length equals 17 residues. Trimming left V 0 bases short and J 0 bases short, with 12 bases between.